The following is a TCR beta chain sequence with its context. Antigen: not known. The CDR3 runs to 15 residues. V trimming: 4 bases; J trimming: 5 bases; junction bases outside the gene matches: 4. Germline lookup yields CDR1 LGHNA and CDR2 YSLEER. On the day of bone marrow donation, the related graft donor provided peripheral blood. This specimen comes from a study of T cells after posttransplantation cyclophosphamide. Study results and limitations: Tissue-infiltrating T cells from skin or gut overlapped little with blood T cells. Donor-recipient repertoire similarity was low at 1-2 months, rising over year one.

The data were produced by immunoSEQ multiplex PCR, yet TCRdb's version contains in-frame clones alone and is incomplete. The sample contains about 52,000 clones, 90% to 95% of which appear only once. This TCR derives from a woman younger than 45 in good health and a related stem cell transplant donor. This chain joins TRBV4-3 and TRBJ2-1, with 11 bases matching TRBD2. The sequencing sample was made of PBMCs. CDR3 nucleotides: TGCGCCAGCAGCCGATGGGGACTAGCGGACAATGAGCAGTTCTTC. Translating gives CASSRWGLADNEQFF.